Shown below are 24 T cell receptor beta chains from a single sample sequenced in a study of PD-1 blockade in classical Hodgkin lymphoma. Using immunoSEQ multiplex PCR, the repertoire was profiled, and TCRdb retains in-frame clones only, with some absent. This sample has approximately 18,000 clones; about three quarters occur once, and the top ten carry around 2%. Time point noted: cycle 4 day 1 (C4D1), after more than 5 weeks of nivolumab. Patients all relapsed after autologous stem cell transplantation, and there was variation in brentuximab vedotin exposure. It was by magnetic negative selection that CD4+ T cells were purified from thawed PBMCs. Sample: CD4+ T cells from blood, taken before the fourth cycle of nivolumab. The receptors derive from a human donor with classical Hodgkin lymphoma.

The chain employs TRBV11-2 and TRBJ2-7; D is undetermined. CDR1 is SGHAT and CDR2 is FQNNGV in the germline V gene. Trimming left V 3 bases short and J 3 bases short, with 9 bases between. The CDR3 length is 13 residues. The CDR3: CASSFPWGYEQYF. CDR3 nucleotide sequence: TGTGCCAGCAGCTTTCCCTGGGGCTACGAGCAGTACTTC.

This chain connects TRBV28 to TRBJ2-7, with 10 bases lining up with TRBD1. The ends lost 6 bases at V and 4 bases at J; junction bases unmatched: 12. The CDR3 length is 16 residues. Germline lookup yields CDR1 MDHEN and CDR2 SYDVKM. CDR3 region: CASSHPTGGWFYEQYF. The CDR3 coding sequence is TGTGCCAGCAGCCATCCGACAGGGGGCTGGTTTTACGAGCAGTACTTC.

This rearrangement joins TRBV18 to TRBJ1-1; D not resolved. This CDR3 contains 13 residues. Germline CDR1 reads KGHSH; CDR2 reads LQKENI. Between the trimmed V and J ends, which lost 6 bases and 4 bases, there was a span of 12 bases. In DNA, the CDR3 is TGTGCCAGCTCCCAGATACATGGCACTGAAGCTTTCTTT. Translation gives CASSQIHGTEAFF.

V is TRBV5-1 and J is TRBJ2-7; 11 positions agree with TRBD2. The CDR3 is 15 amino acids. J was trimmed by 2 bases and V by 0 bases; bases with no gene match: 1. Germline CDR1 and CDR2: SGHRS and YFSETQ. CDR3 DNA: TGCGCCAGCAGCTTGGCTAGCGGGAGGCCCTACGAGCAGTACTTC. Translated: CASSLASGRPYEQYF.

The J gene is TRBJ2-1, the V gene TRBV5-1, with 13 nucleotides matching TRBD2. V was pared by 5 bases and J by 11 bases, with 10 bases of the junction left unmatched. The CDR3 totals 15 residues. Germline V lookup: CDR1 SGHRS, CDR2 YFSETQ. DNA for the CDR3: TGCGCCAGCAGGGCGGGACTAGCGGGACCCTTTAAGCAGTTCTTC. Its translation: CASRAGLAGPFKQFF.

V usage is TRBV5-1 and J usage is TRBJ1-4, with D possibly TRBD1 on 5 matching bases. Germline V gives CDR1 SGHRS, CDR2 YFSETQ. This CDR3 region has 15 residues. Deletions cut 3 bases from V and 5 bases from J, with 14 bases between. This CDR3 is CASSWAGTVNEKLFF. In DNA form, the CDR3 reads TGCGCCAGCAGCTGGGCAGGGACCGTAAATGAAAAACTGTTTTTT.

This chain joins TRBV19 and TRBJ2-3; 9 bases are shared with TRBD1. The CDR3 loop spans 16 amino acids. Unmatched junction bases numbered 8, after V lost 5 bases and J lost 2 bases. Germline V gene lookup returns CDR1 LNHDA and CDR2 SQIVND (reference sequence). The CDR3: CASSSYGTGNTDTQYF. In DNA form, the CDR3 reads TGTGCCAGTAGTTCGTACGGGACAGGGAACACAGATACGCAGTATTTT.

The J gene is TRBJ2-3, the V gene TRBV7-9; TRBD2 agrees at 9 bases. The germline gives CDR1 SEHNR, CDR2 FQNEAQ (reference sequence). The V gene end was trimmed by 1 base and the J gene end by 2 bases; junction bases not matched to a gene: 4. The CDR3 totals 16 residues. This CDR3 reads CASSLVASGATDTQYF. The DNA of the CDR3 is TGTGCCAGCAGCTTAGTGGCTAGCGGGGCCACAGATACGCAGTATTTT. Full variable domain (rest looked up from reference TRBV7-9 and TRBJ2-3): DTGVSQNPRHKITKRGQNVTFRCDPISEHNRLYWYRQTLGQGPEFLTYFQNEAQLEKSRLLSDRFSAERPKGSFSTLEIQRTEQGDSAMYLCASSLVASGATDTQYFGPGTRLTVL.

The J gene is TRBJ2-2, the V gene TRBV5-6; 9 nucleotides agree with TRBD2. Germline CDR1 SGHDT, CDR2 YYEEEE. V dropped 2 bases and J dropped 9; count of bases not matched to a gene: 8. The CDR3 runs 15 residues. CDR3 protein: CASSFMAGGPRELFF. The CDR3 DNA follows: TGTGCCAGCAGCTTTATGGCGGGAGGGCCTCGGGAGCTGTTTTTT. The whole variable domain, remainder taken from reference TRBV5-6 and TRBJ2-2, is DAGVTQSPTHLIKTRGQQVTLRCSPKSGHDTVSWYQQALGQGPQFIFQYYEEEERQRGNFPDRFSGHQFPNYSSELNVNALLLGDSALYLCASSFMAGGPRELFFGEGSRLTVL.

The gene calls are TRBV19 and TRBJ1-1, with D possibly being TRBD1 (5 bases). There are 15 residues in the CDR3. The germline V and J ends were trimmed by 5 bases and 1 base, with 14 bases remaining between them. The germline CDR1 and CDR2 sequences are LNHDA and SQIVND (reference sequence). CDR3 protein: CASSPWDRQNTEAFF. Written as DNA, the CDR3 is TGTGCCAGTAGTCCCTGGGACCGACAGAACACTGAAGCTTTCTTT.

The chain uses TRBV18 and TRBJ2-5; TRBD1 matches at 10 bases. The J call may be faulty, since TRBJ2-7 better matches the DNA end. Germline V gene data show CDR1 as KGHSH and CDR2 as LQKENI. The CDR3 runs to 15 residues. The CDR3 loop reads CASSPLTGGGDEQYF. The CDR3 DNA sequence: TGTGCCAGCTCACCATTGACAGGGGGCGGGGACGAGCAGTACTTC.

This clone was found a few times. The V call is TRBV5-4, the J call TRBJ2-1; 13 bases are shared with TRBD2. The V and J ends lost 4 bases and 9 bases, in that order; junction bases with no gene match: 7. CDR1 is SGHNT, CDR2 YYREEE, per germline (reference sequence). The CDR3 totals 15 residues. CDR3: CASSQGLAGTTEQFF. CDR3 nucleotide sequence: TGTGCCAGCAGCCAGGGACTAGCGGGAACAACTGAGCAGTTCTTC.

The rearrangement uses TRBV28 and TRBJ2-3; possible D gene TRBD2, 6 bases. Trimming cost V 6 bases and J 5 bases, with 18 bases left between them. CDR1 and CDR2 from the germline V gene are MDHEN and SYDVKM. The CDR3 loop spans 15 amino acids. This chain's CDR3 is CASSPTPRDLDTQYF. As DNA, the CDR3 is TGTGCCAGCAGCCCGACCCCACGGGACTTAGATACGCAGTATTTT.

The chain links TRBV14 to TRBJ2-7, with TRBD1 matching over 7 bases. CDR1 and CDR2 (germline): SGHDN, FVKESK. The CDR3 has 14 residues. V dropped 4 bases and J dropped 1; count of bases not matched to a gene: 4. The CDR3 reads CASSLPGQSYEQYF. CDR3 DNA: TGTGCCAGCAGCCTCCCGGGACAGTCCTACGAGCAGTACTTC.

This clone was counted only a few times. The genes are TRBV18 and TRBJ2-7; D is uncertain. Germline CDR1 reads KGHSH; CDR2 reads LQKENI. V lost 2 bases and J 3 bases, leaving 5 bases between the germline ends. The CDR3 has 12 amino acids. DNA for the CDR3: TGTGCCAGCTCACCATCCCGCTACGAGCAGTACTTC. Translating gives CASSPSRYEQYF.

The chain uses TRBV10-3 and TRBJ1-1, with D tentatively TRBD1 (6 bases). Germline V CDR1 and CDR2: ENHRY, SYGVKD. The CDR3 spans 14 residues. V was shortened by 2 bases and J by 3 bases, with 10 bases between the two germline ends. The CDR3 loop reads CAISEPAGDTEAFF. DNA for the CDR3: TGTGCCATCAGTGAGCCCGCAGGGGACACTGAAGCTTTCTTT.

This chain joins TRBV19 and TRBJ2-5, with a weak D call TRBD1 (6 bases). This CDR3 is 14 amino acids long. From germline, CDR1 is LNHDA and CDR2 SQIVND (reference sequence). Trimming pared 2 bases from V and 4 bases from J, leaving 11 bases between. The CDR3 region has the DNA TGTGCCAGTAGTATAAGCCGAGGGGGAGAGACCCAGTACTTC. The encoded protein is CASSISRGGETQYF.

The chain is built from TRBV9 and TRBJ2-1; D ambiguous. V was clipped by 1 base and J by 2 bases, with 4 bases between them. CDR1 and CDR2 (germline): SGDLS, YYNGEE. The CDR3 has 13 amino acids. The CDR3 DNA follows: TGTGCCAGCAGCGTACTTCCCTACAATGAGCAGTTCTTC. Its protein product is CASSVLPYNEQFF. Filled out from reference TRBV9 and TRBJ2-1, the complete variable domain reads DSGVTQTPKHLITATGQRVTLRCSPRSGDLSVYWYQQSLDQGLQFLIQYYNGEERAKGNILERFSAQQFPDLHSELNLSSLELGDSALYFCASSVLPYNEQFFGPGTRLTVL.

The J gene is TRBJ2-5, the V gene TRBV5-6, with 10 bases that match TRBD1. Germline loops: CDR1 SGHDT, CDR2 YYEEEE. V lost 4 bases, J lost 0 bases, and 3 bases stayed unmatched. This CDR3 is built from 15 residues. The CDR3 reads CASSRGQGYQETQYF. In DNA, the CDR3 is TGTGCCAGCAGCCGGGGACAGGGGTACCAAGAGACCCAGTACTTC.

The chain joins TRBV27 to TRBJ2-2, with 9 bases that match TRBD2. The CDR3 is 18 amino acids. CDR1 MNHEY and CDR2 SMNVEV come from the germline V gene (reference sequence). Losses at the gene ends were 0 bases for V and 6 bases for J; bases not matched to a gene: 11. CDR3 in DNA: TGTGCCAGCAGTTTATCGAGGGTTGCGGGAGGGCCGGCCGGGGAGCTGTTTTTT. Translated: CASSLSRVAGGPAGELFF.

The chain carries TRBV19 and TRBJ2-2, with 10 nucleotides matching TRBD1. Germline trimming cut 6 bases from V and 4 bases from J; bases unmatched to any gene: 8. Germline CDR1 reads LNHDA; CDR2 reads SQIVND (reference sequence). The CDR3 extends over 16 amino acids. CDR3 amino acids: CASSHDRGRGTGELFF. The CDR3 bases are TGTGCCAGTAGCCATGACAGGGGGCGAGGCACCGGGGAGCTGTTTTTT.

This clone was counted between two and nine times. The chain joins TRBV4-2 to TRBJ2-2, with TRBD2 identical over 10 bases. The trim removed 3 bases at V and 7 bases at J, leaving 8 bases unmatched. Germline values: CDR1 LGHNA, CDR2 YNFKEQ. CDR3 length equals 16 residues. The CDR3 sequence: CASSQTTSGTVGELFF. In nucleotides, the CDR3 is TGTGCCAGCAGCCAGACCACTAGCGGGACGGTCGGGGAGCTGTTTTTT.

The rearrangement joins TRBV21-1 to TRBJ2-7; the D call TRBD2 from the table was never checked on the DNA. TRBV21-1 is a listed pseudogene. The CDR3 runs 19 residues. The CDR3 loop is CASSKDAGAKRGSSYEQYF. DNA of the CDR3: TGTGCCAGCAGCAAAGATGCAGGGGCAAAGCGGGGAAGCTCCTACGAGCAGTACTTC.

This rearrangement joins TRBV7-6 to TRBJ2-2; possibly TRBD1 for D (6 bases). Trimming cost V 5 bases and J 0 bases, with 19 bases left between them. The CDR3 loop spans 18 amino acids. CDR1 and CDR2 from the germline V gene are SGHVS and FNYEAQ. Here the CDR3 DNA reads TGTGCCAGCAGCCCAAGATGGGGTTCAGGGGCGAACACCGGGGAGCTGTTTTTT. It is translated as CASSPRWGSGANTGELFF.